The clone carrying this T cell receptor (beta chain) showed up just a few times. MiXCR, run by TCRdb on the 5' RACE reads, gives a single entry per CDR3 protein. The sample lists around 440,000 distinct CDR3 sequences; about 20% were seen once. This sample is drawn from a study of T-cell memory formation after mild COVID-19. Between the trimmed V and J ends, which lost 4 bases and 3 bases, there was a span of 16 bases. The V gene's germline CDR1 is SQVTM and CDR2 ANQGSEA. This CDR3 contains 14 residues. Sequencing used PBMCs or a T cell subset sorted from them (not recorded which). The gene calls are TRBV29-1 and TRBJ2-7, with D perhaps assigned TRBD1 or TRBD2 (5 bases each). This TCR was recovered from an adult woman who had mild COVID-19 (a few samples of this study predate the infection). Cell type and time point are not known. The CDR3 bases are TGCAGCGTTGGATGGGGGAGCTTAAACTACGAGCAGTACTTC. Its translation: CSVGWGSLNYEQYF.